These 12 T cell receptor beta chains came from one sample sequenced in a study of tumor-infiltrating lymphocytes in localized non-small cell lung cancer. This table comes from immunoSEQ multiplex PCR, and its TCRdb copy is limited to in-frame clones, with some not included. This sample yields 9,500 to 15,000 clones, of which 60% to 85% are seen a single time; approximately 4.5% belongs to the top ten. Specimen: lung tumor tissue. Receptors were obtained from a human donor with non-small cell lung cancer.

The J gene is TRBJ1-2, the V gene TRBV30, with unresolved D. Germline CDR1 GTSNPN, CDR2 SVGIG (reference sequence). The CDR3 runs 13 residues. Deletions cut 1 base from V and 5 bases from J, with 11 bases between. CDR3 amino acids: CAWSGGEPYGYTF. CDR3 nucleotides: TGTGCCTGGAGTGGAGGAGAACCTTATGGCTACACCTTC.

This clone was detected once. The chain couples TRBV28 to TRBJ2-7; 7 bases match TRBD2. The ends lost 10 bases at V and 2 bases at J; junction bases unmatched: 8. CDR1 is MDHEN, CDR2 SYDVKM, per germline. This CDR3 contains 13 residues. In DNA, the CDR3 is TGTGCCACAACCCCGGGGACTACCTACGAGCAGTACTTC. It yields the protein CATTPGTTYEQYF.

V gene TRBV18 combines with J gene TRBJ2-5; 9 bases agree with TRBD1. V lost 3 bases, J lost 1 base, and 0 bases stayed unmatched. The CDR3 loop spans 14 amino acids. Germline V CDR1 and CDR2: KGHSH, LQKENI. This chain's CDR3 is CASSPTGGQETQYF. CDR3 nucleotide sequence: TGTGCCAGCTCACCGACAGGGGGCCAAGAGACCCAGTACTTC.

In DNA, the CDR3 is TGTGCCAGCAGCCCCGGGACGGACTTAGGGACCTTC. It is translated as CASSPGTDLGTF. This chain uses TRBV7-9 with TRBJ1-2; tentative D call: TRBD1 (5 bases). The CDR3 sequence is 12 residues long. Germline V gene lookup returns CDR1 SEHNR and CDR2 FQNEAQ (reference sequence). The V end was cut by 5 bases, the J end by 14 bases, with 18 bases between.

The V gene is TRBV19, the J gene TRBJ1-1; TRBD1 aligns across 8 bases. V dropped 5 bases and J dropped 5; count of bases not matched to a gene: 7. Germline CDR1 and CDR2: LNHDA and SQIVND (reference sequence). The CDR3 extends over 14 amino acids. CDR3 residues: CASSPGQGWTEAFF. The CDR3, as DNA: TGTGCCAGTAGTCCTGGACAGGGATGGACTGAAGCTTTCTTT.

This chain connects TRBV9 to TRBJ1-1, with D tentatively TRBD1 (6 bases). The CDR3 has 18 amino acids. From germline, CDR1 is SGDLS and CDR2 YYNGEE. Trimming cost V 3 bases and J 4 bases, with 25 bases left between them. CDR3: CASSAGRGAGTAGTEAFF. CDR3 nucleotides: TGTGCCAGCAGCGCCGGTCGGGGGGCCGGGACTGCGGGCACTGAAGCTTTCTTT.

By sample share, this clone is medium-sized. This rearrangement joins TRBV7-9 to TRBJ1-3; weak D call: TRBD1 (5 bases). Germline CDR1 and CDR2: SEHNR and FQNEAQ (reference sequence). Trimming shortened V by 6 bases and J by 0 bases, and 15 bases separated the two germline ends. CDR3 length: 16 amino acids. The CDR3 spells CASRARRADSGNTIYF. The CDR3 coding sequence is TGTGCCAGCAGGGCCCGCAGGGCAGACTCTGGAAACACCATATATTTT.

The chain has TRBV7-2 and TRBJ1-6; tentatively, D is TRBD1 (5 bases). This CDR3 region has 15 residues. Germline CDR1 SGHTA, CDR2 FQGNSA. V lost 5 bases, J lost 4 bases, and 12 bases lay in between. Here the CDR3 DNA reads TGTGCCAGCAGCACTATAGGGGCTTATAATTCACCCCTCCACTTT. Translating it yields CASSTIGAYNSPLHF.

This rearrangement joins TRBV7-8 to TRBJ2-1; D perhaps matches TRBD2 (6 bases). With 0 bases removed from V and 4 bases from J, the gap between germline ends came to 13 bases. CDR1 SGHVS and CDR2 FQNEAQ come from the germline V gene. This CDR3 contains 16 residues. DNA of the CDR3: TGTGCCAGCAGCTTAGCCGGAGGCGGGACTTACAATGAGCAGTTCTTC. This sequence encodes CASSLAGGGTYNEQFF.

V and J are TRBV4-2 and TRBJ1-2, with a possible D match to TRBD1 (5 bases). The length of the CDR3 is 13 residues. With 5 bases removed from V and 8 bases from J, the gap between germline ends came to 15 bases. Germline V gene sequence: CDR1 LGHNA, CDR2 YNFKEQ. CDR3: CASSFTPQGGYTF. DNA for the CDR3: TGTGCCAGCAGCTTTACCCCTCAGGGCGGCTACACCTTC.

The V call is TRBV20-1, the J call TRBJ2-3; the D gene is possibly TRBD2 (5 bases). The germline V and J ends were trimmed by 3 bases and 7 bases, with 8 bases remaining between them. CDR1 and CDR2 (germline): DFQATT, SNEGSKA (reference sequence). The CDR3 is 11 amino acids. CDR3 region: CSARSGNTQYF. Here the CDR3 DNA reads TGCAGTGCTAGGAGCGGAAATACGCAGTATTTT.

The chain combines TRBV7-2 with TRBJ1-2, with a tentative D call TRBD1 (6 bases). CDR1 is SGHTA, CDR2 FQGNSA, per germline. The CDR3 contains 14 residues. V gave up 5 bases and J gave up 6 bases, with 16 bases separating them. The CDR3 coding sequence is TGTGCCAGCAGCGCCCAGCGGCACAGGGATGGCTACACCTTC. Protein: CASSAQRHRDGYTF.